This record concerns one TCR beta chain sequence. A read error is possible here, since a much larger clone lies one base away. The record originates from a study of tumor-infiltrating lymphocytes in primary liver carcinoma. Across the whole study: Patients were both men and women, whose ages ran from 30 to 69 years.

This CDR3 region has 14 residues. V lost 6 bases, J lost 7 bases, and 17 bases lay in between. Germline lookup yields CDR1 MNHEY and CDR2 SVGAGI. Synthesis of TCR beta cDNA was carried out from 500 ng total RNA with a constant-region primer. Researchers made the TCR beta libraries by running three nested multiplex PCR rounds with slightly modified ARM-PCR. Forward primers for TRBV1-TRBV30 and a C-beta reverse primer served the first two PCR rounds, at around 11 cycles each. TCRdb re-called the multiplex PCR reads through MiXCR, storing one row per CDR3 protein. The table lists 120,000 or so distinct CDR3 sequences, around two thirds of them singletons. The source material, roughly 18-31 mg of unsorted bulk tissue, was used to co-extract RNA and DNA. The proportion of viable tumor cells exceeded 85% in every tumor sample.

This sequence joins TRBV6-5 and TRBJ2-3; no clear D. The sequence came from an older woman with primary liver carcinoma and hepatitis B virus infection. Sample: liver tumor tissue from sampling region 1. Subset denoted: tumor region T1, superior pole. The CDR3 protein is CASSQTVTRHTQYF. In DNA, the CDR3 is TGTGCCAGCAGCCAAACCGTGACCCGTCATACGCAGTATTTT.